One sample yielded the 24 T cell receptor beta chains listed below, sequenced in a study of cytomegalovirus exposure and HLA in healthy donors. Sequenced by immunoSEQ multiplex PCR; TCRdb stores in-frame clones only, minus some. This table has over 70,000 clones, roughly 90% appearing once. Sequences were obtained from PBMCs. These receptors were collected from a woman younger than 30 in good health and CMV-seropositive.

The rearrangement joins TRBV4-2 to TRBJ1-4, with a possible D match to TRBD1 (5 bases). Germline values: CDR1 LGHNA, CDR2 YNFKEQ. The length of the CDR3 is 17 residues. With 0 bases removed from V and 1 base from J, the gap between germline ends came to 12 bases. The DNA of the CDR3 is TGTGCCAGCAGCCAAGATGGAGGGGATGGAACTAATGAAAAACTGTTTTTT. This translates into CASSQDGGDGTNEKLFF.

This CDR3 is CASSGSRGGPRETQYF. In nucleotides, the CDR3 is TGTGCCAGCAGTGGATCTCGGGGGGGCCCTCGGGAGACCCAGTACTTC. The rearrangement uses TRBV2 and TRBJ2-5, with 8 positions matching TRBD2. The J segment lost 5 bases and the V segment lost 4 bases, leaving 12 bases of the junction unmatched. This CDR3 has 16 amino acids. The germline V gene encodes CDR1 SNHLY and CDR2 FYNNEI.

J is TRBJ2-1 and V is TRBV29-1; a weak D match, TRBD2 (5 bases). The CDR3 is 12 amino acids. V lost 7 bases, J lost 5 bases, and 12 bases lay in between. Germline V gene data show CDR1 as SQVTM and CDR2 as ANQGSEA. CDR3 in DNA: TGCAGCGCCGCGTGGGGAGACAATGAGCAGTTCTTC. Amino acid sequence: CSAAWGDNEQFF.

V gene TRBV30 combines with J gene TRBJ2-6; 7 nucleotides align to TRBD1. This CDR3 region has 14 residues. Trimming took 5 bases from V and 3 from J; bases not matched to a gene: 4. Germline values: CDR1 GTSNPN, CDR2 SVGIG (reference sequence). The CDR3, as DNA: TGTGCCTGGGCAACAGGGGTTGGGGCCAACGTCCTGACTTTC. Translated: CAWATGVGANVLTF. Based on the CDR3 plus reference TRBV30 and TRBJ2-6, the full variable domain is SQTIHQWPATLVQPVGSPLSLECTVEGTSNPNLYWYRQAAGRGLQLLFYSVGIGQISSEVPQNLSASRPQDRQFILSSKKLLLSDSGFYLCAWATGVGANVLTFGAGSRLTVL.

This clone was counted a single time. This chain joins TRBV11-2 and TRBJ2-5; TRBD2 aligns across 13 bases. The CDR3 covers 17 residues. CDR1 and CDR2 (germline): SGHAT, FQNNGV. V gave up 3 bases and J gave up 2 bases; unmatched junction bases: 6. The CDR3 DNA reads TGTGCCAGCAGCTTGAACCCGGGACTAGCGGGGCAAGAGACCCAGTACTTC. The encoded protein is CASSLNPGLAGQETQYF.

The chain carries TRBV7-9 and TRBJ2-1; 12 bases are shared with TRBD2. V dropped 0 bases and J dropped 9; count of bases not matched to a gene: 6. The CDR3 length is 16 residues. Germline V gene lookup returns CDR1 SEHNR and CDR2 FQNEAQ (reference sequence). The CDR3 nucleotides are TGTGCCAGCAGCTTAGCTAACGGACTAGCGGGAACTGAGCAGTTCTTC. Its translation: CASSLANGLAGTEQFF.

The CDR3 reads CASSAAQQRLDEQYF. CDR3 bases: TGTGCCAGCAGTGCCGCCCAGCAGCGTCTTGACGAGCAGTACTTC. This chain joins TRBV6-6 and TRBJ2-7; D unresolved. Germline lookup yields CDR1 MNHNY and CDR2 SVGAGI (reference sequence). This CDR3 has 15 residues. Between the trimmed V and J ends, which lost 5 bases and 5 bases, there was a span of 19 bases.

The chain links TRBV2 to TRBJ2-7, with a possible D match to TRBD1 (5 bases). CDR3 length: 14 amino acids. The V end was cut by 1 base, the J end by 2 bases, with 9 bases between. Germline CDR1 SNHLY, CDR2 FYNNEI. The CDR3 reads CASSEGLGPYEQYF. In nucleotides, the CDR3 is TGTGCCAGCAGTGAAGGACTGGGGCCCTACGAGCAGTACTTC. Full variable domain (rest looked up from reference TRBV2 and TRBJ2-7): EPEVTQTPSHQVTQMGQEVILRCVPISNHLYFYWYRQILGQKVEFLVSFYNNEISEKSEIFDDQFSVERPDGSNFTLKIRSTKLEDSAMYFCASSEGLGPYEQYFGPGTRLTVT.

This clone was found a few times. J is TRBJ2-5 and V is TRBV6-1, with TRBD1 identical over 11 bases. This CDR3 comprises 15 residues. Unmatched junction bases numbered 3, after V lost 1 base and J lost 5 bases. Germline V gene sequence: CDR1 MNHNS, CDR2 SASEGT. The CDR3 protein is CASSEGGQGAETQYF. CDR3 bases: TGTGCCAGCAGTGAAGGCGGACAGGGGGCCGAGACCCAGTACTTC.

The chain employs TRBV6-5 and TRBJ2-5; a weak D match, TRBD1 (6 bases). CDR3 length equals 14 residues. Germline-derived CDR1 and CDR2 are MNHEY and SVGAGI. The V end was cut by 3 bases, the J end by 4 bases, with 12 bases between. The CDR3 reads CASSYGQSLETQYF. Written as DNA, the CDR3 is TGTGCCAGCAGTTATGGACAGTCTCTAGAGACCCAGTACTTC.

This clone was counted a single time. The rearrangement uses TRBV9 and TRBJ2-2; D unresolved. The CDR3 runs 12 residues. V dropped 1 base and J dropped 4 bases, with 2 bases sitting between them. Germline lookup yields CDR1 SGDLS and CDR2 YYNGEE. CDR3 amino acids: CASSVLTGELFF. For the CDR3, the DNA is TGTGCCAGCAGCGTACTCACCGGGGAGCTGTTTTTT. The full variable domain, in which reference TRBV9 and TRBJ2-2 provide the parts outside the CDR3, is DSGVTQTPKHLITATGQRVTLRCSPRSGDLSVYWYQQSLDQGLQFLIQYYNGEERAKGNILERFSAQQFPDLHSELNLSSLELGDSALYFCASSVLTGELFFGEGSRLTVL.

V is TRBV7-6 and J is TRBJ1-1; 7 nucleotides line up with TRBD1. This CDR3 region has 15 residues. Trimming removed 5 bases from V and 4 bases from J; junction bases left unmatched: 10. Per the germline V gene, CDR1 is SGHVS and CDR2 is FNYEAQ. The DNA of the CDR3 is TGTGCCAGCAGCACAGGACAGGATATGGGCACTGAAGCTTTCTTT. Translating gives CASSTGQDMGTEAFF.

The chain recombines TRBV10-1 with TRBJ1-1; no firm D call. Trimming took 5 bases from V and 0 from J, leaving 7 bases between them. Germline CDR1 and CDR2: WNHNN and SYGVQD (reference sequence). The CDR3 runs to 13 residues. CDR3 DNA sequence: TGCGCCAGCAGTTTCGGGATGAACACTGAAGCTTTCTTT. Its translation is CASSFGMNTEAFF.

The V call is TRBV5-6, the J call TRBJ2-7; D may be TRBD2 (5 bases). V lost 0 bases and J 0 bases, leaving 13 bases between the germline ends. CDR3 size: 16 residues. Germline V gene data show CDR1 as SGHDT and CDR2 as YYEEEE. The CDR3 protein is CASSLAVGISSYEQYF. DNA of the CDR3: TGTGCCAGCAGCTTGGCTGTCGGGATTTCCTCCTACGAGCAGTACTTC.

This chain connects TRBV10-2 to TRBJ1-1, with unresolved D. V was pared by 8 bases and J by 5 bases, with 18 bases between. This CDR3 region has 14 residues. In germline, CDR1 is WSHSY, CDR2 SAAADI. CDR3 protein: CASVNGRLGTEAFF. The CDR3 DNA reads TGCGCCAGCGTGAATGGGAGATTGGGTACTGAAGCTTTCTTT.

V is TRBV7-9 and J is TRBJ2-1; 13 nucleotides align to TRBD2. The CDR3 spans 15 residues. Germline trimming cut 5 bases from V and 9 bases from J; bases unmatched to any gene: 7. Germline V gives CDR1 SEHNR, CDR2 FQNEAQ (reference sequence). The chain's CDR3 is CASSLWTSGGREQFF. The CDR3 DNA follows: TGTGCCAGCAGCCTCTGGACTAGCGGGGGACGTGAGCAGTTCTTC.

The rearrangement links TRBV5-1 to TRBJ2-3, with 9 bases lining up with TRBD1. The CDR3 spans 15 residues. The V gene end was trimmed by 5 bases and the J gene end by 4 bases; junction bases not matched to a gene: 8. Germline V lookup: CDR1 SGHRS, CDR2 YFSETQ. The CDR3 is CASRQDRGFSDTQYF. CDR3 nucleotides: TGCGCCAGCAGACAGGACAGGGGTTTTTCAGATACGCAGTATTTT.

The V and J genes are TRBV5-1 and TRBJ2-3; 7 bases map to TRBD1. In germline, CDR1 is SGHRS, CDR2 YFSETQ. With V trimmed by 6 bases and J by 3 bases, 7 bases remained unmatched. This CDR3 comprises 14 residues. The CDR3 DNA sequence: TGCGCCAGCACTCGGACAGGAGTAACAGATACGCAGTATTTT. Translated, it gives CASTRTGVTDTQYF.

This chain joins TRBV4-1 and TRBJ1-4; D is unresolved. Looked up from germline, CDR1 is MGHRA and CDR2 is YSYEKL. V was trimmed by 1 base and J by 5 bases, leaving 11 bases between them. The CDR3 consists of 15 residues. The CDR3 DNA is TGCGCCAGCAGCCAAGCTCCGACTGCCAATGAAAAACTGTTTTTT. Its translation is CASSQAPTANEKLFF.

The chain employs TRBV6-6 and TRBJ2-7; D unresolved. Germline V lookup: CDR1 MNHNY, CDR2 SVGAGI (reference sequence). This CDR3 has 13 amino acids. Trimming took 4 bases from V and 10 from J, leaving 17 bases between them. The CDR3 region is CASSFDSSGEQYF. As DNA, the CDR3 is TGTGCCAGCAGTTTTGATTCCTCCGGTGAACAGTACTTC.

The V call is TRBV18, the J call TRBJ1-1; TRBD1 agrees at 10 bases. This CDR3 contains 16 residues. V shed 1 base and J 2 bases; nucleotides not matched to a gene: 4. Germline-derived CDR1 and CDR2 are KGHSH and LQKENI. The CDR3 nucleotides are TGTGCCAGCTCACCACGGGGACAGGGGTCTAACACTGAAGCTTTCTTT. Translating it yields CASSPRGQGSNTEAFF.

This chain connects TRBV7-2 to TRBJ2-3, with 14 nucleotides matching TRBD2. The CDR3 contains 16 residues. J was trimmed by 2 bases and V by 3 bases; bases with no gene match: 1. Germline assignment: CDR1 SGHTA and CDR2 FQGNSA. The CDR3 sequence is CASSLTSGGATDTQYF. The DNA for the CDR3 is TGTGCCAGCAGCTTGACTAGCGGGGGGGCCACAGATACGCAGTATTTT.

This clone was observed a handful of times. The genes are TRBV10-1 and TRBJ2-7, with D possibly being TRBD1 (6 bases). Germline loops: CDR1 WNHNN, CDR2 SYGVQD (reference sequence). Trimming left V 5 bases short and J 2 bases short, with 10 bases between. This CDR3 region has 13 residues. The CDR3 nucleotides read TGCGCCAGCAGTCCCCACAGGGCCTACGAGCAGTACTTC. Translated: CASSPHRAYEQYF.

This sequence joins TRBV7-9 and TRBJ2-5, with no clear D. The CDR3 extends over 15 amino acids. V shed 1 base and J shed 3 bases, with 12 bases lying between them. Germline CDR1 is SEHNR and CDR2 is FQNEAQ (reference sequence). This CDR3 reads CASSLVRRNEETQYF. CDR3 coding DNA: TGTGCCAGCAGCTTAGTTCGGCGGAATGAAGAGACCCAGTACTTC.